The 17 T cell receptor beta chains in this list originate from one sample, sequenced in a study of blood T cell repertoires in COVID-19. Sequenced by immunoSEQ multiplex PCR; TCRdb stores in-frame clones only, minus some. Of about 260,000 clones listed, about 90% are singletons. The specimen sequenced was peripheral blood. These receptors originate from a woman aged 50 to 60 with acute or convalescent COVID-19.

In the case of this clone: This sample also contains other DNA sequences that code for the same CDR3. The V and J genes are TRBV5-1 and TRBJ1-5, with 7 bases matching TRBD1. The V gene's germline CDR1 is SGHRS and CDR2 YFSETQ. The CDR3 extends over 13 amino acids. V trimming: 4 bases; J trimming: 5 bases; junction bases outside the gene matches: 3. The CDR3, as DNA: TGCGCCAGCAGCATAGACAGGGATCAGCCCCAGCATTTT. Translation gives CASSIDRDQPQHF.

The chain uses TRBV7-8 and TRBJ1-1; TRBD1 matches 7 bases. The length of the CDR3 is 13 residues. V shed 5 bases, J shed 4 bases, and the junction held 4 bases outside the gene matches. CDR1 and CDR2 from the germline V gene are SGHVS and FQNEAQ. CDR3 DNA sequence: TGTGCCAGCAGCCTTAACAGGGGCACTGAAGCTTTCTTT. Its translation: CASSLNRGTEAFF.

The chain recombines TRBV12-5 with TRBJ1-1; the D is unclear. CDR1 and CDR2 from the germline V gene are LGHNT and FRNRAP. V was clipped by 5 bases and J by 0 bases, with 10 bases between them. The CDR3 runs to 14 residues. DNA for the CDR3: TGTGCTAGTGGTCCTGGCGGCATGAACACTGAAGCTTTCTTT. Translated, it gives CASGPGGMNTEAFF. Based on the CDR3 plus reference TRBV12-5 and TRBJ1-1, the full variable domain is DARVTQTPRHKVTEMGQEVTMRCQPILGHNTVFWYRQTMMQGLELLAYFRNRAPLDDSGMPKDRFSAEMPDATLATLKIQPSEPRDSAVYFCASGPGGMNTEAFFGQGTRLTVV.

The rearrangement links TRBV7-3 to TRBJ2-3; D unclear. The length of the CDR3 is 13 residues. Germline CDR1 SGHTA, CDR2 FQGTGA. Trimming took off 8 bases at V and 3 bases at J, with 12 bases between the two ends. CDR3 region: CASSYIETDTQYF. The DNA for the CDR3 is TGTGCCAGCTCCTATATAGAGACAGATACGCAGTATTTT.

The rearrangement uses TRBV29-1 and TRBJ1-2; D perhaps matches TRBD1 (6 bases). The CDR3 contains 13 residues. V shed 0 bases and J shed 4 bases, with 9 bases lying between them. Per germline, CDR1 SQVTM and CDR2 ANQGSEA. Here the CDR3 reads CSVEDTGIYGYTF. The CDR3, as DNA: TGCAGCGTTGAAGATACAGGGATCTATGGCTACACCTTC.

In its sample, this clone was seen once. The sample contains more than one DNA sequence encoding this CDR3. The chain combines TRBV5-1 with TRBJ1-4, with D hard to call. Germline CDR1 SGHRS, CDR2 YFSETQ. The CDR3 is made up of 14 amino acids. The ends were cut back, 2 bases at V and 0 bases at J, with 5 bases in the middle. The CDR3 reads CASSLQTTNEKLFF. DNA of the CDR3: TGCGCCAGCAGCTTACAGACAACTAATGAAAAACTGTTTTTT.

The DNA for the CDR3 is TGTGCCAGCAGCCCCAGGCAGGAGACCCAGTACTTC. Protein product: CASSPRQETQYF. The chain combines TRBV7-9 with TRBJ2-5, with D unresolved. V lost 5 bases, J lost 5 bases, and 9 bases lay in between. Germline CDR1 reads SEHNR; CDR2 reads FQNEAQ (reference sequence). CDR3 length: 12 residues.

In this sample, this clone turned up a few times. V is TRBV4-3 and J is TRBJ2-5; D not resolved. V lost 0 bases and J lost 2, with 10 bases in between. Germline V lookup: CDR1 LGHNA, CDR2 YSLEER. This CDR3 is 15 amino acids long. As DNA, the CDR3 is TGCGCCAGCAGCCAAGAAGTGGGCTCTCAAGAGACCCAGTACTTC. It specifies CASSQEVGSQETQYF.

The V gene is TRBV3-1 (or the pseudogene TRBV3-2), the J gene TRBJ2-7, with D possibly TRBD2 on 6 matching bases. Trimming removed 7 bases from V and 3 bases from J, with 19 bases in between. The CDR3 runs 15 residues. Germline CDR1 and CDR2: LGHDT and YNNKEL (reference sequence). The CDR3 protein is CASTMIGREDYEQYF. CDR3 DNA: TGTGCCAGCACTATGATTGGCAGGGAGGACTACGAGCAGTACTTC.

The chain employs TRBV28 and TRBJ2-1; 13 positions match TRBD2. V lost 3 bases, J lost 4 bases, and 3 bases stayed unmatched. Germline values: CDR1 MDHEN, CDR2 SYDVKM. CDR3 size: 16 residues. Here the CDR3 reads CASSFGTSGVYNEQFF. The DNA of the CDR3 is TGTGCCAGCAGTTTTGGGACTAGCGGGGTATACAATGAGCAGTTCTTC.

The DNA for the CDR3 is TGTGCCACCAGTGGAGGACAGGGGTTATCCACAGATACGCAGTATTTT. This translates into CATSGGQGLSTDTQYF. This chain connects TRBV24-1 to TRBJ2-3; 9 bases map to TRBD1. After removal of 5 bases from V and 2 bases from J, the junction contained 7 bases not matched to a gene. In germline, CDR1 is KGHDR, CDR2 SFDVKD. This CDR3 is built from 16 residues.

The J gene is TRBJ1-2, the V gene TRBV13; D is uncertain. V dropped 5 bases and J dropped 2 bases, with 24 bases sitting between them. CDR1 and CDR2 (germline): PRHDT, FYEKMQ (reference sequence). The CDR3 is 18 residues long. DNA for the CDR3: TGTGCCAGCAGCCCAAATAGCGTAGTCTCACTAATCAACTATGGCTACACCTTC. It is translated as CASSPNSVVSLINYGYTF.

J is TRBJ1-4 and V is TRBV3-1 (or the pseudogene TRBV3-2); D unclear. Trimming removed 6 bases at V and 0 bases at J, with 5 bases between. The CDR3 totals 13 residues. Germline V gene lookup returns CDR1 LGHDT and CDR2 YNNKEL (reference sequence). CDR3 in DNA: TGTGCCAGCAGACTAACAACTAATGAAAAACTGTTTTTT. Protein sequence: CASRLTTNEKLFF.

In the case of this clone: Other DNA sequences within the sample encode an identical CDR3. The V call is TRBV28, the J call TRBJ1-5; no clear D gene. The CDR3 loop spans 13 amino acids. CDR1 is MDHEN and CDR2 is SYDVKM in the germline V gene. V gave up 3 bases and J gave up 0 bases, with 3 bases separating them. The CDR3: CASSFSSNQPQHF. CDR3 nucleotide sequence: TGTGCCAGCAGTTTCAGTAGCAATCAGCCCCAGCATTTT.

The rearrangement uses TRBV5-1 and TRBJ1-4, with D possibly matching TRBD1 (6 bases). CDR1 is SGHRS, CDR2 YFSETQ, per germline. The CDR3 runs to 14 residues. Between the trimmed V and J ends, which lost 5 bases and 0 bases, there was a span of 8 bases. The CDR3 spells CASSTGSTNEKLFF. Here the CDR3 DNA reads TGCGCCAGCAGTACAGGGTCAACTAATGAAAAACTGTTTTTT.

The chain is built from TRBV24-1 and TRBJ1-1; tentatively, D is TRBD1 (5 bases). Between the trimmed V and J ends, which lost 4 bases and 0 bases, there was a span of 8 bases. Looked up from germline, CDR1 is KGHDR and CDR2 is SFDVKD. The CDR3 consists of 14 residues. The CDR3 reads CATSEAGMNTEAFF. For the CDR3, the DNA is TGTGCCACCAGTGAGGCAGGGATGAACACTGAAGCTTTCTTT.

The J gene is TRBJ2-1, the V gene TRBV4-2; 9 positions match TRBD2. CDR1 is LGHNA, CDR2 YNFKEQ, per germline. With V trimmed by 0 bases and J by 5 bases, 11 bases remained unmatched. This CDR3 comprises 18 residues. The CDR3 DNA reads as TGTGCCAGCAGCCAAGAAACGCCCCAAGCGGGGGGAGACAATGAGCAGTTCTTC. Protein product: CASSQETPQAGGDNEQFF.